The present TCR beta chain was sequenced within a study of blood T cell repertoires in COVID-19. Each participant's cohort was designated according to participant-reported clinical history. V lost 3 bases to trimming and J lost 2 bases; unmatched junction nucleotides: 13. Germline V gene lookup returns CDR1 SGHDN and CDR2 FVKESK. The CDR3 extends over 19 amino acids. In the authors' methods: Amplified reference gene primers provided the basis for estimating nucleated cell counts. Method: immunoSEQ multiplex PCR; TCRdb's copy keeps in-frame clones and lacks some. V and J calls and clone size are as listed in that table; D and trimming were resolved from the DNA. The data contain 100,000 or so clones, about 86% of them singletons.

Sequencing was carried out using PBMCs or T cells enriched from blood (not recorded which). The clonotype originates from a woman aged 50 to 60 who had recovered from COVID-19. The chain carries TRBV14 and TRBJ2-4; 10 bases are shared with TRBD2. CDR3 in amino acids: CASSQDHGTSDVSKNIQYF. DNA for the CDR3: TGTGCCAGCAGCCAGGACCATGGGACTAGCGACGTTTCCAAAAACATTCAGTACTTC.